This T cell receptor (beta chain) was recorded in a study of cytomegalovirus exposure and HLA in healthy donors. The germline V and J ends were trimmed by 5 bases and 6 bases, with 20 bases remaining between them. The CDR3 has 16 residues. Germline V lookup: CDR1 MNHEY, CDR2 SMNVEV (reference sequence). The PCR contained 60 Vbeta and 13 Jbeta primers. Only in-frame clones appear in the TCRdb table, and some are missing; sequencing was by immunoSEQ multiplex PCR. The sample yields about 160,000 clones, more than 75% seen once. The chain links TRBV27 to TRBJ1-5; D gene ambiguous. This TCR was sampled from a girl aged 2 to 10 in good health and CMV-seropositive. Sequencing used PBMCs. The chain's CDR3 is CASSQQLMLGVQPQHF. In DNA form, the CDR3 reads TGTGCCAGCAGTCAACAATTAATGCTGGGAGTTCAGCCCCAGCATTTT.